This TCR beta chain stems from a study of beta chain features in type 1 diabetes. Isolated RNA was reverse transcribed in full, so expressed TCRB transcripts were sequenced. Profiled with immunoSEQ multiplex PCR; TCRdb holds only in-frame clones, not every one. The table includes 200,000 to 300,000 clones, 11% detected once. Study outcomes and limitations: Type 1 diabetes patients had TCRB CDR3s that were shorter (moderately but significantly so) in all four CD4+ subsets. Insertions at VDJ junctions were less frequent in type 1 diabetes patients. These patients also deleted more nucleotides at the same junctions.

This clone was recorded a few times. Its specificity is not known. V was pared by 2 bases and J by 1 base, with 20 bases between. CDR1 and CDR2 (germline): SGDLS, YYNGEE. This CDR3 contains 18 residues. V and J are TRBV9 and TRBJ2-3, with D possibly being TRBD2 (6 bases). Specimen: naive CD4+ T cells from blood. The receptor was isolated from a young man with type 1 diabetes. CDR3 region: CASSVTPGLPPGTDTQYF. DNA for the CDR3: TGTGCCAGCAGCGTTACGCCGGGACTCCCTCCGGGCACAGATACGCAGTATTTT.